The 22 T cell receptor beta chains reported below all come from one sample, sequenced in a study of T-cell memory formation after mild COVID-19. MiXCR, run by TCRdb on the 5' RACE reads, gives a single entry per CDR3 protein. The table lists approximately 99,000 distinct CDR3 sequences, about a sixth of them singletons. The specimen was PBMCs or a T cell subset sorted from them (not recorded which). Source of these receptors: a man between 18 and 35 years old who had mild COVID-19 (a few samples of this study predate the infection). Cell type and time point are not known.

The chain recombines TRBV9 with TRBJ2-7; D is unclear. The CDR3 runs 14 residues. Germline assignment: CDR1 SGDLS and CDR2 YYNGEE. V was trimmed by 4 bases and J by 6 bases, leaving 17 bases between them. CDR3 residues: CASSPRPFLGEQYF. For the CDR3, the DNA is TGTGCCAGCAGCCCACGTCCCTTTTTAGGCGAGCAGTACTTC.

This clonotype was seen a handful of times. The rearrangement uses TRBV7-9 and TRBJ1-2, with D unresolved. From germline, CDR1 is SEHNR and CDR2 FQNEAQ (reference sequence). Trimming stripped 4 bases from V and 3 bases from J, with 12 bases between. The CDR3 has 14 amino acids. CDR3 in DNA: TGTGCCAGCAGCTCGCGCGTCCTGGACTATGGCTACACCTTC. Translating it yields CASSSRVLDYGYTF.

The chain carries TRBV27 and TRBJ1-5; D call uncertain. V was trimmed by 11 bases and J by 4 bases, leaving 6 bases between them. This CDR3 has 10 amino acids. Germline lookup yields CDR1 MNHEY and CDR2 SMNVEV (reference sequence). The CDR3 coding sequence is TGTGCCGGCAAAAATCAGCCCCAGCATTTT. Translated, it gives CAGKNQPQHF.

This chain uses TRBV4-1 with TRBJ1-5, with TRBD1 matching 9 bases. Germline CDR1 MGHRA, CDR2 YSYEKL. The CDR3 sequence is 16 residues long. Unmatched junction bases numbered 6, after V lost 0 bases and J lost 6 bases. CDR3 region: CASSQELGQGFQPQHF. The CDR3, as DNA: TGCGCCAGCAGCCAAGAGTTGGGACAGGGATTTCAGCCCCAGCATTTT.

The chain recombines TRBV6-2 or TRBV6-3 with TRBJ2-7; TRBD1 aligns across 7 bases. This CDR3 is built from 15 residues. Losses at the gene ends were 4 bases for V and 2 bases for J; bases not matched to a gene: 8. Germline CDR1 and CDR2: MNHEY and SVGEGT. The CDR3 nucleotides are TGTGCCAGCAGTTTATACCGGGACAGACCCTACGAGCAGTACTTC. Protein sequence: CASSLYRDRPYEQYF.

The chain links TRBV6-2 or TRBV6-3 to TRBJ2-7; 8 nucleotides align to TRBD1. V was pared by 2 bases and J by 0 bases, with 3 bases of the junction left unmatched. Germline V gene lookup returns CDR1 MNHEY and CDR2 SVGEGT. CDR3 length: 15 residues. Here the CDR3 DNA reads TGTGCCAGCAGTTACCAGGGACAGGCCTCCTACGAGCAGTACTTC. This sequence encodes CASSYQGQASYEQYF.

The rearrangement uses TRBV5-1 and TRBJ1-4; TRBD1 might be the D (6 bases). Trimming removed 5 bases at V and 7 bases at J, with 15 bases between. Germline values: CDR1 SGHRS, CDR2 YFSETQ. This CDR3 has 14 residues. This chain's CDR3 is CASRDVKGGEKLFF. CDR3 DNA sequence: TGCGCCAGCAGGGACGTGAAGGGGGGTGAAAAACTGTTTTTT.

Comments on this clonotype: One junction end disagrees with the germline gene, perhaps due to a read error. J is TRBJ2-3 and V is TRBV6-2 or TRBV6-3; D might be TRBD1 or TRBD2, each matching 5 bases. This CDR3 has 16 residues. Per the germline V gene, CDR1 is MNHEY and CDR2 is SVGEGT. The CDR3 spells CARSYSRQRVEYTQYF. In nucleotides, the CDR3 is TGTGCCAGAAGTTACTCTAGACAGAGGGTTGAGTATACGCAGTATTTT.

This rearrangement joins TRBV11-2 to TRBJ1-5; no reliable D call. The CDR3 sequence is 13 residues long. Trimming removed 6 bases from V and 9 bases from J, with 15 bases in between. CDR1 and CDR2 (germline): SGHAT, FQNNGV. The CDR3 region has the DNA TGTGCCAGCAGTTTTGACGGACTGGGGCCCCAGCATTTT. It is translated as CASSFDGLGPQHF.

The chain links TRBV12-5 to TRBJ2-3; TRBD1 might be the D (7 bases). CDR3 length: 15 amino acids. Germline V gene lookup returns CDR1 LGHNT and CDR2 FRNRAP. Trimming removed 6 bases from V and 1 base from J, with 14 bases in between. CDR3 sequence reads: CASGRRGRGTDTQYF. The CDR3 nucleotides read TGTGCTAGTGGCCGGAGGGGGCGAGGCACAGATACGCAGTATTTT.

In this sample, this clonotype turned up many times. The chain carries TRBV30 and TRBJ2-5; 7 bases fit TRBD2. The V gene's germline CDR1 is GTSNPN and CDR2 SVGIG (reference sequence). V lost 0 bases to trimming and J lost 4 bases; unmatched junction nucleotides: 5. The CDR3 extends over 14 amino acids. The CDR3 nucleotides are TGTGCCTGGAGTGTGGGGAGGGGACTAGAGACCCAGTACTTC. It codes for CAWSVGRGLETQYF.

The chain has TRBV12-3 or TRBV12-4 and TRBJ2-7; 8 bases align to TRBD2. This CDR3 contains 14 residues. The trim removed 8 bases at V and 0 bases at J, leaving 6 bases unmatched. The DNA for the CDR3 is TGTGCCAGCTCCTTCGGGGGGGCCTCCTACGAGCAGTACGTC. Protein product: CASSFGGASYEQYV.

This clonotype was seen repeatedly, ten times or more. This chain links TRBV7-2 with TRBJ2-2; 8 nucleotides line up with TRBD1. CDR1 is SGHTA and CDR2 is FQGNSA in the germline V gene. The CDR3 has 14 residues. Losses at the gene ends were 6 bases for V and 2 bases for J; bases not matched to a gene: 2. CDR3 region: CASRQGANTGELFF. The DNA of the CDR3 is TGTGCCAGCAGGCAGGGGGCTAACACCGGGGAGCTGTTTTTT. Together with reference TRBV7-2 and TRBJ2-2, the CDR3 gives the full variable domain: GAGVSQSPSNKVTEKGKDVELRCDPISGHTALYWYRQSLGQGLEFLIYFQGNSAPDKSGLPSDRFSAERTGGSVSTLTIQRTQQEDSAVYLCASRQGANTGELFFGEGSRLTVL.

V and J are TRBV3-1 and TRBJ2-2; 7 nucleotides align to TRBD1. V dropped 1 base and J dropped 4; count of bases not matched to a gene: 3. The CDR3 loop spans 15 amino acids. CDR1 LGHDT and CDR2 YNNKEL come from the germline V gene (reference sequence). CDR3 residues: CASSQGTGATGELFF. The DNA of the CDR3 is TGTGCCAGCAGCCAAGGAACAGGGGCCACCGGGGAGCTGTTTTTT. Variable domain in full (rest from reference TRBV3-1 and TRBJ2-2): DTAVSQTPKYLVTQMGNDKSIKCEQNLGHDTMYWYKQDSKKFLKIMFSYNNKELIINETVPNRFSPKSPDKAHLNLHINSLELGDSAVYFCASSQGTGATGELFFGEGSRLTVL.

The CDR3 DNA follows: TGTGCCACCTCGACTAGCGGGGGGACAGATACGCAGTATTTT. Protein sequence: CATSTSGGTDTQYF. The J gene is TRBJ2-3, the V gene TRBV12-3 or TRBV12-4; 13 nucleotides align to TRBD2. V gave up 10 bases and J gave up 3 bases; unmatched junction bases: 4. This CDR3 has 14 residues.

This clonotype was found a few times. CDR3 in DNA: TGTGCCAGCAGCCAAGATTGGCAGGGCCTCCAAGAGACCCAGTACTTC. Translating gives CASSQDWQGLQETQYF. The chain links TRBV3-1 to TRBJ2-5; weak D call: TRBD1 (5 bases). The CDR3 extends over 16 amino acids. Between the trimmed V and J ends, which lost 0 bases and 1 base, there was a span of 12 bases. Germline assignment: CDR1 LGHDT and CDR2 YNNKEL (reference sequence).

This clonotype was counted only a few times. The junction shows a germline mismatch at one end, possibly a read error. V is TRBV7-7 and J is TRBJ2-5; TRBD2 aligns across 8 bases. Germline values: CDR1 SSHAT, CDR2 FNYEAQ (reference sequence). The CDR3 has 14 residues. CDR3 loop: CASSSGLVGETQYF. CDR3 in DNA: TGTGCTAGCAGCTCGGGACTAGTAGGAGAGACCCAGTACTTC.

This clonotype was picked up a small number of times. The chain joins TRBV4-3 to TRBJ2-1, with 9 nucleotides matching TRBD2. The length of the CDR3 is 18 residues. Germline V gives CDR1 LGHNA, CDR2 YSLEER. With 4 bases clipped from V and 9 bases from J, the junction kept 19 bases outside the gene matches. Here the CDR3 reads CASSPHGGSRGGRVEQFF. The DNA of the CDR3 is TGCGCCAGCAGCCCCCATGGAGGGTCGCGGGGGGGCCGGGTTGAGCAGTTCTTC.

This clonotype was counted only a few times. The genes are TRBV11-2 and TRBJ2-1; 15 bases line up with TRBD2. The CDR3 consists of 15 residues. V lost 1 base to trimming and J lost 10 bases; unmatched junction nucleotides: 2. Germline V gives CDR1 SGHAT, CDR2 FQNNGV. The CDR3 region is CASSLGTSGGAEQFF. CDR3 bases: TGTGCCAGCAGCTTAGGGACTAGCGGGGGGGCCGAGCAGTTCTTC.

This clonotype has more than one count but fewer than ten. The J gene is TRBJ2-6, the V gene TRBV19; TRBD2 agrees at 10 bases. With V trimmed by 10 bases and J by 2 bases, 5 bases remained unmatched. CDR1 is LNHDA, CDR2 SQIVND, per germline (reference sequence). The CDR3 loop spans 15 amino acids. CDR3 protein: CATAGGLAGANVLTF. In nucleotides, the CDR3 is TGTGCCACAGCGGGGGGGCTCGCTGGGGCCAACGTCCTGACTTTC.

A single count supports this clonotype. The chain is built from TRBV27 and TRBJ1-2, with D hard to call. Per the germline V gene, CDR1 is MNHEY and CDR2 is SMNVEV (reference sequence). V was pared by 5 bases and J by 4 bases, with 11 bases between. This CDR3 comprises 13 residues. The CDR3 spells CASSPGRSYGYTF. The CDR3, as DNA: TGTGCCAGCAGTCCCGGACGGTCCTATGGCTACACCTTC.

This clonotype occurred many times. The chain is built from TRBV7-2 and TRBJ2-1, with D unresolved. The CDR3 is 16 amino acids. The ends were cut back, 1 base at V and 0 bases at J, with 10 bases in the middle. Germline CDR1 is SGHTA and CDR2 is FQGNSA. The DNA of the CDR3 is TGTGCCAGCAGCTTAGTTAGCCAGAGCTCCTACAATGAGCAGTTCTTC. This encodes CASSLVSQSSYNEQFF.